This T cell receptor beta chain was obtained from a study of T cell repertoires in cytomegalovirus infection. Overall study: Public TCR beta signatures marked donors with CMV infection and the matching HLA. Points from the study as a whole: Ex vivo responses were dominated by HLA-C-restricted CMV-specific TCR beta clonotypes. CMV carriers having the relevant HLA were flagged by cumulative public TCR beta family frequency.

TCRdb passed the reads through MiXCR, listing each CDR3 protein once. This table holds about 250,000 distinct CDR3 sequences, approximately 13% found once. This clonotype appeared many times. Its antigen is currently unknown. Germline assignment: CDR1 SQVTM and CDR2 ANQGSEA. The length of the CDR3 is 11 residues. V lost 5 bases and J 4 bases, leaving 8 bases between the germline ends. Specimen: PBMCs. J is TRBJ1-1 and V is TRBV29-1; D is uncertain. The sequence was obtained from a human donor in good health (CMV status not recorded). Some clones in this sample may be carry-over from other donors' samples. The CDR3 spells CSVRLATEAFF. The DNA for the CDR3 is TGCAGCGTTAGATTGGCCACTGAAGCTTTCTTT.